Listed below are T cell receptor beta chains from one sample, sequenced in a study. TCRdb passed the 5' RACE reads through MiXCR, listing each CDR3 protein once. The top ten hold 4.3% of the sample, which has 25,000 to 40,000 distinct CDR3 sequences, 24% seen once. The sequencing input was memory CD4+ T cells sorted from blood. These receptors were taken from a female donor with breast cancer. The CDR3 runs from the conserved cysteine through the conserved F or W. Fields, in order: V gene, J gene, D gene, clone size, CDR3 DNA, CDR3 protein. D genes are given only for firm matches. The size field is filled for only some rows; it gives once, few, many or a size class.

>TRBV27|TRBJ1-1|TRBD1|medium-sized
TGTGCCAGCAGTTGGACAGGGGAGAACACTGAAGCTTTCTTT
CASSWTGENTEAFF
>TRBV6-2/TRBV6-3|TRBJ1-1|NA|NA
TGTGCCAGCAGTTACAATCTGCGAACTGTAGCTGAAGCTTTCTTT
CASSYNLRTVAEAFF
>TRBV7-6|TRBJ2-7|NA|many
TGTGCCAGCAGCCCCGGAGGGGGCTCCTACGAGCAGTACTTC
CASSPGGGSYEQYF
>TRBV18|TRBJ1-1|NA|few
TGTGCCAGCTCGGCAATGAACACTGAAGCTTTCTTT
CASSAMNTEAFF
>TRBV7-6|TRBJ2-5|NA|NA
TGTGCCAGCAGCTTACGGGCCCTGGGGACCCAGTACTTC
CASSLRALGTQYF
>TRBV6-6|TRBJ2-7|NA|medium-sized
TGTGCCAGCAGTACCCCGATGAGCGGCTACGAGCAGTACTTC
CASSTPMSGYEQYF
>TRBV7-9|TRBJ2-7|NA|NA
TGTGCCAGCAGCCCCCGGGACGGGTTGACCTACGAGCAGTACTTC
CASSPRDGLTYEQYF
>TRBV6-2/TRBV6-3|TRBJ2-5|NA|NA
TGTGCCAGCAGTTACGGTTCGGGTAGGGAGACCCAGTACTTC
CASSYGSGRETQYF
>TRBV4-1|TRBJ1-5|TRBD1|many
TGCGCCAGCAGCCAAGAATGGGGGACAGGGAATCAGCCCCAGCATTTT
CASSQEWGTGNQPQHF
>TRBV5-6|TRBJ2-5|TRBD1|few
TGTGCCAGCAGCTTAACAGGGGGATTGAGAGAGACCCAGTACTTC
CASSLTGGLRETQYF
>TRBV9|TRBJ2-1|NA|NA
TGTGCCAGCAGCGTAGGGCAGAGCTCCTACAATGAGCAGTTCTTC
CASSVGQSSYNEQFF
>TRBV12-3/TRBV12-4|TRBJ2-1|NA|NA
TGTGCCAGCAGCTTTACAGGTTACAATGAGCAGTTCTTC
CASSFTGYNEQFF
>TRBV20-1|TRBJ2-7|TRBD1|many
TGCAGTGCAAGGACAGGGAACCCCTACGAGCAGTACTTC
CSARTGNPYEQYF
>TRBV7-9|TRBJ1-5|NA|few
TGTGCCAGCAGCCTCGGCTGGGAGCGGCCCCAGCATTTT
CASSLGWERPQHF
>TRBV29-1|TRBJ2-7|NA|few
TGCAGCGTTGATCGGGACGGCTCCTACGAGCAGTACTTC
CSVDRDGSYEQYF
>TRBV5-6|TRBJ2-7|NA|many
TGTGCCAGCAGCTTGGCGCGAGCGTCATACGAGCAGTACTTC
CASSLARASYEQYF
>TRBV6-5|TRBJ2-6|NA|once
TGTGCCAGCGGGGTACTTACCACTGAGGCCAACGTCCTGACTTTC
CASGVLTTEANVLTF
>TRBV5-1|TRBJ2-6|NA|few
TGCGCCAGCAGCCTTGCAACGTCTGGGGCCAACGTCCTGACTTTC
CASSLATSGANVLTF
>TRBV4-1|TRBJ1-5|NA|NA
TGCGCCAGCAGCCAAAGAATTGCAGTCCAGCCCCAGCATTTT
CASSQRIAVQPQHF
>TRBV6-5|TRBJ2-4|NA|few
TGTGCCAGCAGTTACTCAACGGGGGCTCTAGCCAAAAACATTCAGTACTTC
CASSYSTGALAKNIQYF
>TRBV5-1|TRBJ2-7|TRBD1|few
TGCGCCAGCAGCTCGCCGACAGGGTTCCCCTACGAGCAGTACTTC
CASSSPTGFPYEQYF
>TRBV10-1|TRBJ1-4|TRBD1|few
TGCGCCAGCAGTGAAGAGACAGGGCCGAATGAAAAACTGTTTTTT
CASSEETGPNEKLFF
>TRBV27|TRBJ2-1|TRBD1|many
TGTGCCAGCAGTTTTGGGACAGATTACAATGAGCAGTTCTTC
CASSFGTDYNEQFF
>TRBV4-1|TRBJ2-6|NA|NA
TGCGCCAGCAGCCAAGGAGGGGCCAACGTCCTGACTTTC
CASSQGGANVLTF
>TRBV7-6|TRBJ1-4|NA|NA
TGTACCAGCAGCTTAAACAGCTGGAAATTAAATGAAAAACTGTTTTTT
CTSSLNSWKLNEKLFF
>TRBV4-3|TRBJ2-3|TRBD2|NA
TGCGCCAGCAGCCAAGGGTTAGCGGGAATTCGAGATACGCAGTATTTT
CASSQGLAGIRDTQYF
>TRBV9|TRBJ2-1|NA|many
TGTGCCAGCAGCGCCACCGACAGGGAGGGGGATGAGCAGTTCTTC
CASSATDREGDEQFF
>TRBV27|TRBJ1-2|NA|NA
TGTGCCAGCATGGGGGCGGGTAAACATGGCTACACCTTC
CASMGAGKHGYTF
>TRBV28|TRBJ2-1|TRBD2|NA
TGTGCCAGCAGTTGGGGGGGGAATGAGCAGTTCTTC
CASSWGGNEQFF
>TRBV4-1|TRBJ2-5|NA|many
TGCGCCAGCAGCCAAGCGGAGATAGAGACCCAGTACTTC
CASSQAEIETQYF
>TRBV12-5|TRBJ1-5|NA|few
TGTGCTAGTGGTTTGGATGCAGACCTTTATAGCAATCAGCCCCAGCATTTT
CASGLDADLYSNQPQHF
>TRBV20-1|TRBJ2-3|NA|few
TGCAGTGCTAGTGGTCTCAACTCCCATCGCTCGGGTGGGGCAGATACGCAGTATTTT
CSASGLNSHRSGGADTQYF
>TRBV4-1|TRBJ2-5|NA|NA
TGCGCCAGCAGCCAAGTGTCTGGGGTCGAGGAGACCCAGTACTTC
CASSQVSGVEETQYF
>TRBV10-3|TRBJ2-7|TRBD2|many
TGTGCCGCGAGACGGGAGGAGGCCTACGAGCAGTACTTC
CAARREEAYEQYF
>TRBV12-3/TRBV12-4|TRBJ1-6|NA|NA
TGTGCCAGCAGTTTTGGAGGGTCGCAATCACCCCTCCACTTT
CASSFGGSQSPLHF
>TRBV27|TRBJ2-3|NA|NA
TGTGCCAGCAATCCCATACTAGGCGGTACGCAGTATTTT
CASNPILGGTQYF
>TRBV7-9|TRBJ2-1|NA|NA
TGTGCCAGCATCCCGACCCAGGGAACCAAGGACAATGAGCAGTTCTTC
CASIPTQGTKDNEQFF
>TRBV7-9|TRBJ2-1|TRBD2|NA
TGTGCCAGCAGCTTAGAAAGCGGGAGTTTGGATGAGCAGTTCTTC
CASSLESGSLDEQFF
>TRBV18|TRBJ1-1|TRBD1|few
TGTGCCAGCTCACCATGGATAGACAGGGGAACTGAAGCTTTCTTT
CASSPWIDRGTEAFF
>TRBV20-1|TRBJ2-1|TRBD2|many
TGCAGTGCTAGGGCGCTCGGGGGGGATGAGCAGTTCTTC
CSARALGGDEQFF
>TRBV4-1|TRBJ2-1|TRBD2|NA
TGCGCCAGCAGCCACCCGACTAGCGGGATCAATGAGCAGTTCTTC
CASSHPTSGINEQFF
>TRBV7-9|TRBJ2-2|NA|many
TGTGCCAGCAGCTTGGAGTTTAACACCGGGGAGCTGTTTTTT
CASSLEFNTGELFF
>TRBV9|TRBJ1-2|NA|many
TGTGCCAGCAGCGTAGCGGGGGGAGGCGGCTACACCTTC
CASSVAGGGGYTF
>TRBV20-1|TRBJ2-5|TRBD1|NA
TGCAGTGCTAGAAACGACAGGGGGCTGGAGACCCAGTACTTC
CSARNDRGLETQYF
>TRBV27|TRBJ2-3|NA|few
TGTGCCACTCTGTCCCCGACAGGCTTCGGAGATACGCAGTATTTT
CATLSPTGFGDTQYF
>TRBV12-3/TRBV12-4|TRBJ2-2|TRBD2|NA
TGTGCCAGCAGTTTAGCGCCAAGACTAGCGGGGCCGAACACCGGGGAGCTGTTTTTT
CASSLAPRLAGPNTGELFF
>TRBV5-1|TRBJ2-1|NA|NA
TGCTCCAGCAGCTGGGCTCGGAGGGCCGGCAGCCAGATGAATGAGCAGTTCTTC
CSSSWARRAGSQMNEQFF
>TRBV12-3/TRBV12-4|TRBJ2-4|TRBD2|many
TGTGCCAGCAGTCCCAGACTAGCGGGAGGGCTAGCCAAAAACATTCAGTACTTC
CASSPRLAGGLAKNIQYF
>TRBV6-2/TRBV6-3|TRBJ1-2|NA|many
TGTGCCAGCAGCCCCGCGCACTATGGCTACACCTTC
CASSPAHYGYTF
>TRBV24-1|TRBJ2-7|NA|NA
TGTGCCACCAGTGAGGGGACGGCGTACGAGCAGTACTTC
CATSEGTAYEQYF
>TRBV28|TRBJ2-7|NA|NA
TGTGCCAGCAGTCCCCTCCAGGGGTCCACCTACGAGCAGTACTTC
CASSPLQGSTYEQYF
>TRBV27|TRBJ1-2|NA|few
TGTGCCAGCAGTCGGGGGGATGGCTACACCTTC
CASSRGDGYTF
>TRBV29-1|TRBJ2-1|NA|many
TGCAGCGTTGAAAAAAACGCGGCGCTAAACTACAATGAGCAGTTCTTC
CSVEKNAALNYNEQFF
>TRBV5-6|TRBJ2-2|NA|few
TGTGCCACCTTCTTGGGGGCTGACGGGGAGCTGTTTTTT
CATFLGADGELFF
>TRBV9|TRBJ2-5|NA|medium-sized
TGTGCCAGCAGCGTGGACCTGAAGACCCAGTACTTC
CASSVDLKTQYF
>TRBV4-1|TRBJ1-1|NA|few
TGCGCCAGCAGCCAGCGGGATAACCCTGAAGCTTTCTTT
CASSQRDNPEAFF
>TRBV4-1|TRBJ2-1|TRBD2|many
TGCGCCAGCAGCCCCAGCGGACTAGCGGGAGGGTCCTCCTACAATGAGCAGTTCTTC
CASSPSGLAGGSSYNEQFF